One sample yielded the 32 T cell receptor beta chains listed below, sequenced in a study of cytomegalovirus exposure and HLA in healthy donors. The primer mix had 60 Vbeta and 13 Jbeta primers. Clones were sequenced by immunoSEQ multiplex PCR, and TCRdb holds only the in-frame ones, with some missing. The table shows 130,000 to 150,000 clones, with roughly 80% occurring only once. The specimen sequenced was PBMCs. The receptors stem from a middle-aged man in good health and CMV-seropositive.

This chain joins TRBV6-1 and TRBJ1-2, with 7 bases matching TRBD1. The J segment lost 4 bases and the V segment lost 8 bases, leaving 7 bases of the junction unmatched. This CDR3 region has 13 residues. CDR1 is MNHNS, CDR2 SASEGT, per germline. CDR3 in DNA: TGTGCCAGCGACCTACAGGGGAGCTATGGCTACACCTTC. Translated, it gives CASDLQGSYGYTF.

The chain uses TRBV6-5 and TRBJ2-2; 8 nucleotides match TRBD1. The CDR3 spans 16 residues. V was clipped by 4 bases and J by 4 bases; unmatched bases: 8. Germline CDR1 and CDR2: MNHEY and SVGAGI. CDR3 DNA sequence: TGTGCCAGCAGTTTCGACAGGGGCTCTGGCACCGGGGAGCTGTTTTTT. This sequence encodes CASSFDRGSGTGELFF.

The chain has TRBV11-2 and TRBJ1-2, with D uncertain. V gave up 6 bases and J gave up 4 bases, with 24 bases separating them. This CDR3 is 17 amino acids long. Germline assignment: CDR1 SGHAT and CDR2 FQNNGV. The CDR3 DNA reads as TGTGCCAGCAGTCCCCTTTTCCGGACTCAAACGGGCTATGGCTACACCTTC. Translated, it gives CASSPLFRTQTGYGYTF.

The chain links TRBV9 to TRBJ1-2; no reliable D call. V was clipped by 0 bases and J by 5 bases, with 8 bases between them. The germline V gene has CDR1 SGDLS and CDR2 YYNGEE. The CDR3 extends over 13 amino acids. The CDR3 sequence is CASSVDSYYGYTF. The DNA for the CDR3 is TGTGCCAGCAGCGTAGATTCTTATTATGGCTACACCTTC.

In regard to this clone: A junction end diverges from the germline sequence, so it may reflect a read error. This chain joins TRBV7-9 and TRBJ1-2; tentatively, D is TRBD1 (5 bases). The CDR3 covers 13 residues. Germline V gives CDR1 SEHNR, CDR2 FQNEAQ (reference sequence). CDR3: CSSSLTQAYGYTF. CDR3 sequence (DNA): TGTTCCAGCAGCTTAACACAGGCCTATGGCTACACCTTC.

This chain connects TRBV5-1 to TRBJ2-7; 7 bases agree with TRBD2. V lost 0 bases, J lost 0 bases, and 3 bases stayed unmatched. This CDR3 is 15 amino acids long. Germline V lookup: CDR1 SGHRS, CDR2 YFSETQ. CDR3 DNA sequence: TGCGCCAGCAGCTTGGGAGCGGGAATCTCCTACGAGCAGTACTTC. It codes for CASSLGAGISYEQYF.

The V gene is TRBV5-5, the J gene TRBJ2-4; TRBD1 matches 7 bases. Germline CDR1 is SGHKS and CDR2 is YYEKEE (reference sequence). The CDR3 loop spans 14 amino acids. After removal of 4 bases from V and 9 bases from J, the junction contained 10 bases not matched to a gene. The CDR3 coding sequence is TGTGCCAGCAGCCTTACAGGGGCCCAGGGCATTCAGTACTTC. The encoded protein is CASSLTGAQGIQYF.

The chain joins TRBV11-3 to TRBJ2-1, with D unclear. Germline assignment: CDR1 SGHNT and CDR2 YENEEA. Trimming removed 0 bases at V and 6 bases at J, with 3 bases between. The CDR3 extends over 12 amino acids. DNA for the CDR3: TGTGCCAGCAGCTTAGATCGCAATGAGCAGTTCTTC. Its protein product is CASSLDRNEQFF.

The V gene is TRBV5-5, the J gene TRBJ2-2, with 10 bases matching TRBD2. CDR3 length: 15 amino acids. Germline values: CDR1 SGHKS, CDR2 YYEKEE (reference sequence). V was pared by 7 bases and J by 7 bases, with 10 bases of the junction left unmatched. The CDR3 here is CASAGALAGIGELFF. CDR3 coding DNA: TGTGCCAGCGCGGGGGCACTAGCGGGAATCGGGGAGCTGTTTTTT.

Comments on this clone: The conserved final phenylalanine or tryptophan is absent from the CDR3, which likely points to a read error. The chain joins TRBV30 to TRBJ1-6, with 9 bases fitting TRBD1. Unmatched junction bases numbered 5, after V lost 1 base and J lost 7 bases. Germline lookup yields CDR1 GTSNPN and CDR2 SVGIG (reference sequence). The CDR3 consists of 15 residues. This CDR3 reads CAWSAPGTGNSPLHL. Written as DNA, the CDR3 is TGTGCCTGGAGTGCCCCCGGGACAGGGAATTCACCCCTCCACCTT.

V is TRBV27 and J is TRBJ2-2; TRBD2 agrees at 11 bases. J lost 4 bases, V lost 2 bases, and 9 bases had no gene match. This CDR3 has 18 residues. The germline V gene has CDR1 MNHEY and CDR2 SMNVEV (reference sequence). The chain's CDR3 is CASSLVLAGVGFTGELFF. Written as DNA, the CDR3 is TGTGCCAGCAGTTTAGTACTAGCGGGAGTCGGGTTCACCGGGGAGCTGTTTTTT.

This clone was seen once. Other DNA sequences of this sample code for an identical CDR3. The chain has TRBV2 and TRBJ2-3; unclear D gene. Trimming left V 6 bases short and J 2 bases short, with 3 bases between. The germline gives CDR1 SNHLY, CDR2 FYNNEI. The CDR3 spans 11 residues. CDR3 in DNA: TGTGCCAGCAGATACACAGATACGCAGTATTTT. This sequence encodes CASRYTDTQYF.

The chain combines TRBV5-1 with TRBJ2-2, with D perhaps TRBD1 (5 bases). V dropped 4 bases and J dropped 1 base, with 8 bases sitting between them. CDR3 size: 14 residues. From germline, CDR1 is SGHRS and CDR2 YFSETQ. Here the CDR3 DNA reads TGCGCCAGCAGCCCAGGACAGAACACCGGGGAGCTGTTTTTT. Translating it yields CASSPGQNTGELFF.

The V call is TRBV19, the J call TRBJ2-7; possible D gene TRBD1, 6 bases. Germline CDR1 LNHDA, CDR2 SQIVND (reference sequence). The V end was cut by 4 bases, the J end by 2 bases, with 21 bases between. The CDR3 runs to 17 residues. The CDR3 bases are TGTGCCAGTAGTACCGTCACTCGAACAGGGCCGGCCTACGAGCAGTACTTC. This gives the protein CASSTVTRTGPAYEQYF.

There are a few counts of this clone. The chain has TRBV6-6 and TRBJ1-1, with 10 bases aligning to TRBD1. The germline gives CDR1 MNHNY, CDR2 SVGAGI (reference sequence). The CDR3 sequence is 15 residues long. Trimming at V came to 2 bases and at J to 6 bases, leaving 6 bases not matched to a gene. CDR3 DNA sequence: TGTGCCAGCAGTTACAGACAGGGGGCGGGTGCTGAAGCTTTCTTT. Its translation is CASSYRQGAGAEAFF.

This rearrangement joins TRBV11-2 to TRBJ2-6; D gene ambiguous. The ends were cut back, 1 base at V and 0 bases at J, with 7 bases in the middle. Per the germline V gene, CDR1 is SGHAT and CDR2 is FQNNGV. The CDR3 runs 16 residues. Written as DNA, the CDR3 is TGTGCCAGCAGCTTAGGGTCGAGCTCTGGGGCCAACGTCCTGACTTTC. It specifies CASSLGSSSGANVLTF.

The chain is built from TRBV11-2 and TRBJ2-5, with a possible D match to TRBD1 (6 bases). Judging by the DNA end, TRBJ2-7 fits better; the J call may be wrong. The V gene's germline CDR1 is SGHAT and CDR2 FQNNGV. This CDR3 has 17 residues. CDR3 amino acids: CASSLRSVGQGNYEQYF. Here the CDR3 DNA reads TGTGCCAGCAGCTTACGATCTGTAGGGCAGGGGAACTACGAGCAGTACTTC.

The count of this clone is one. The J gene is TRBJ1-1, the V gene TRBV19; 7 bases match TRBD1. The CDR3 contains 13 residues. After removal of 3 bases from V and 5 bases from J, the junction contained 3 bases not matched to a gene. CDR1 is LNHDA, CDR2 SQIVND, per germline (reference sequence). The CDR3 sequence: CASSIGTATEAFF. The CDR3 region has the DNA TGTGCCAGTAGTATTGGGACAGCGACTGAAGCTTTCTTT. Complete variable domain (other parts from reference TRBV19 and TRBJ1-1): DGGITQSPKYLFRKEGQNVTLSCEQNLNHDAMYWYRQDPGQGLRLIYYSQIVNDFQKGDIAEGYSVSREKKESFPLTVTSAQKNPTAFYLCASSIGTATEAFFGQGTRLTVV.

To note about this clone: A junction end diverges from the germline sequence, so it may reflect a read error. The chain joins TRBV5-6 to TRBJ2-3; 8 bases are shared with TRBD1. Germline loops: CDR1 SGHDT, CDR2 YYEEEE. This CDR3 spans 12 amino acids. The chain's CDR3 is CASSLDRGDLGF. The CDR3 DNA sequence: TGTGCCAGCAGCTTGGACAGGGGGGACCTAGGTTTT.

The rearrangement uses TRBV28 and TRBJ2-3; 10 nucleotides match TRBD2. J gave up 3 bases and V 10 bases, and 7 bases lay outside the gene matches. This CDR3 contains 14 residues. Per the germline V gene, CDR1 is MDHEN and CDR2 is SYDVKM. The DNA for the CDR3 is TGTGCCACCCAGGTTAGCGGGAGGACAGATACGCAGTATTTT. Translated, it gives CATQVSGRTDTQYF.

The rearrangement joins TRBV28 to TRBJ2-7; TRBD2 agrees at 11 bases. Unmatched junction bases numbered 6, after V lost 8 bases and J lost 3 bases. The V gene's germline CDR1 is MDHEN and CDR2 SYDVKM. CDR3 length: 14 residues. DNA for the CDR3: TGTGCCAGCGAGACTAGCGGGACCAACTACGAGCAGTACTTC. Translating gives CASETSGTNYEQYF.

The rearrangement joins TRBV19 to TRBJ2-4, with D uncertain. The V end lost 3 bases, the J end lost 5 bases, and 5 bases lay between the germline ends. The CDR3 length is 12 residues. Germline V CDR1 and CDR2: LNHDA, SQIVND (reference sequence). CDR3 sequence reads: CASSIPENIQYF. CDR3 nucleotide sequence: TGTGCCAGTAGTATCCCCGAAAACATTCAGTACTTC.

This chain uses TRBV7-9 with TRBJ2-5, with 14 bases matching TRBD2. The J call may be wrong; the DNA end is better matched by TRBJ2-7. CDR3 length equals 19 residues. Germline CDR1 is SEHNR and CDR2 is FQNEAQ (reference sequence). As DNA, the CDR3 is TGTGCCAGCAGCTCTCTCTCCGGGACTAGCGGGAGTATGAAGTACGAGCAGTACTTC. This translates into CASSSLSGTSGSMKYEQYF.

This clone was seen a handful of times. Here the CDR3 DNA reads TGTGCCAGCAGCTTCGGGGAGACCGGGGAGCTGTTTTTT. Encoded protein: CASSFGETGELFF. The genes are TRBV5-6 and TRBJ2-2; a possible D gene is TRBD2 (5 bases). The CDR3 totals 13 residues. Germline lookup yields CDR1 SGHDT and CDR2 YYEEEE. The V end lost 2 bases, the J end lost 5 bases, and 7 bases lay between the germline ends.

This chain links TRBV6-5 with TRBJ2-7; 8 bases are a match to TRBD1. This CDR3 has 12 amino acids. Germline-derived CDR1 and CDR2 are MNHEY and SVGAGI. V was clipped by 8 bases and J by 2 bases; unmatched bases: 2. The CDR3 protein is CASGTGTYEQYF. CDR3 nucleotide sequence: TGTGCCAGCGGGACAGGAACCTACGAGCAGTACTTC.

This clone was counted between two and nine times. The CDR3 sequence is CATSRGGVSGNTIYF. The CDR3 nucleotides read TGTGCCACCAGCAGAGGGGGGGTCTCTGGAAACACCATATATTTT. The V gene is TRBV15, the J gene TRBJ1-3; the D gene is possibly TRBD1 (5 bases). CDR3 length: 15 residues. Looked up from germline, CDR1 is LNHNV and CDR2 is YYDKDF (reference sequence). Deletions cut 1 base from V and 0 bases from J, with 7 bases between. The full variable domain, rest sourced from reference TRBV15 and TRBJ1-3, is DAMVIQNPRYQVTQFGKPVTLSCSQTLNHNVMYWYQQKSSQAPKLLFHYYDKDFNNEADTPDNFQSRRPNTSFCFLDIRSPGLGDTAMYLCATSRGGVSGNTIYFGEGSWLTVV.

The DNA of the CDR3 is TGTGCCAGCAGTTCAGCGGGACAGGCATATGGCTACACCTTC. Translated, it gives CASSSAGQAYGYTF. The chain carries TRBV27 and TRBJ1-2, with 8 bases that match TRBD1. Germline CDR1 is MNHEY and CDR2 is SMNVEV (reference sequence). V trimming: 4 bases; J trimming: 5 bases; junction bases outside the gene matches: 6. This CDR3 region has 14 residues.

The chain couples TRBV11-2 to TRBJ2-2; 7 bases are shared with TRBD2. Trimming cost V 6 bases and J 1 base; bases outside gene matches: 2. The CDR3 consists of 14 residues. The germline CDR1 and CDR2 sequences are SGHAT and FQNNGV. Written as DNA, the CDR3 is TGTGCCAGCAGAGCTAGCGGGAACACCGGGGAGCTGTTTTTT. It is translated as CASRASGNTGELFF.

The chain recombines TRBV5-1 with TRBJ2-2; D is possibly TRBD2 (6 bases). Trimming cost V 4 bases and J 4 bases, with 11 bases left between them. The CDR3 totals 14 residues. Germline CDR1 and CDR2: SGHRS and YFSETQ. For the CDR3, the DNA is TGCGCCAGCAGCACCGGGCGGGGCACCGGGGAGCTGTTTTTT. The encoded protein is CASSTGRGTGELFF.

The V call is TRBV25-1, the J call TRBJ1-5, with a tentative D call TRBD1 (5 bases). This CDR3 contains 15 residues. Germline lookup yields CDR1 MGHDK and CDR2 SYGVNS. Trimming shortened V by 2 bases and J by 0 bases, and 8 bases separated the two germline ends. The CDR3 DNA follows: TGTGCCAGCAGTGAAGGACACGGTAGCAATCAGCCCCAGCATTTT. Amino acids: CASSEGHGSNQPQHF.

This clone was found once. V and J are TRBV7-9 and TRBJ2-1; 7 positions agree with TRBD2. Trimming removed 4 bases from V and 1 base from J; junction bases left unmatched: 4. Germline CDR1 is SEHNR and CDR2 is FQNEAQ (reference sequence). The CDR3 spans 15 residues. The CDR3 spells CASSSSSGSYNEQFF. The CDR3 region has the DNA TGTGCCAGCAGCTCCTCTAGCGGTTCCTACAATGAGCAGTTCTTC.

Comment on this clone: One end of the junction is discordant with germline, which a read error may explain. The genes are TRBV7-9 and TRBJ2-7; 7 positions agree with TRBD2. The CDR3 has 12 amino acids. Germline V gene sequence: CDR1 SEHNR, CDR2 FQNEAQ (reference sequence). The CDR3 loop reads CASSLENGSGLF. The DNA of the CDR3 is TGTGCCAGCAGCTTAGAAAATGGTAGCGGGCTCTTC.